These T cell receptor beta chains were read from a single sample in a study of shared clonotypes between healthy human individuals. Using immunoSEQ multiplex PCR, the repertoire was profiled, and TCRdb retains in-frame clones only, with some absent. The data show about half a million clones, more than 75% seen once. The material sequenced was PBMCs. These receptors were collected from a woman aged 40 to 50 in good health. Some clones in this sample may be carry-over from other donors' samples. CDR3s include the opening cysteine and the closing phenylalanine or tryptophan. D genes are given only for firm matches. Some rows mark clone size as missing; the rest say once, few, many or name a class of expanded clone.

d_call,v_call,clone_size,j_call,cdr3_aa,cdr3_nt
.,TRBV6-5,.,TRBJ2-7,CASSYSSSYEQYF,TGTGCCAGCAGCTACTCGAGCTCCTACGAGCAGTACTTC
TRBD1,TRBV5-1,.,TRBJ2-2,CASSLEGADYGELFF,TGCGCCAGCAGCTTGGAGGGGGCGGATTACGGGGAGCTGTTTTTT
.,TRBV30,.,TRBJ2-7,CAWSGVYEQYF,TGTGCCTGGAGTGGCGTCTACGAGCAGTACTTC
.,TRBV5-1,.,TRBJ1-1,CASSLARGNTEAFF,TGCGCCAGCAGCTTGGCCCGAGGGAACACTGAAGCTTTCTTT
TRBD2,TRBV10-3,.,TRBJ2-5,CAISESGHGLAGPGETQYF,TGTGCCATCAGTGAGTCGGGGCACGGACTAGCGGGTCCGGGGGAGACCCAGTACTTC
.,TRBV11-2,.,TRBJ2-7,CASRSVRGGKTYEQYF,TGTGCCAGCAGGTCCGTCCGAGGGGGGAAAACCTACGAGCAGTACTTC
TRBD1,TRBV7-6,.,TRBJ1-1,CASSTGQGRNTEAFF,TGTGCCAGCAGCACGGGACAGGGTCGGAACACTGAAGCTTTCTTT
TRBD1,TRBV30,.,TRBJ1-2,CAWTGDSLYHGYTF,TGTGCCTGGACCGGGGACAGTCTCTACCATGGCTACACCTTC
.,TRBV15,.,TRBJ2-5,CATSRDPRGRTIQETQYF,TGTGCCACCAGCAGAGATCCCCGGGGGCGGACGATCCAAGAGACCCAGTACTTC
.,TRBV28,.,TRBJ2-7,CASSRGHQQYF,TGTGCCAGCAGTAGAGGACACCAGCAGTACTTC
.,TRBV5-6,once,TRBJ2-6,CASSLELGSGANVLTF,TGTGCCAGCAGCTTGGAATTAGGTTCTGGGGCCAACGTCCTGACTTTC
.,TRBV6-5,.,TRBJ1-1,CASSFIHSMDAEAFF,TGTGCCAGCAGTTTCATACACTCTATGGATGCTGAAGCTTTCTTT
.,TRBV28,few,TRBJ2-6,CASSLDKWSSGANVLTF,TGTGCCAGCAGTTTGGATAAATGGAGCTCTGGGGCCAACGTCCTGACTTTC
.,TRBV27,.,TRBJ1-5,CASSLSRGLGGNQPQHF,TGTGCCAGCAGTTTATCGAGGGGGTTAGGGGGCAATCAGCCCCAGCATTTT
TRBD1,TRBV27,.,TRBJ1-4,CASSTWTGTGGPTNEKLFF,TGTGCCAGCAGCACTTGGACCGGGACAGGGGGCCCAACTAATGAAAAACTGTTTTTT
TRBD1,TRBV19,.,TRBJ2-3,CASSMGQGTDTQYF,TGTGCCAGTAGTATGGGACAGGGCACAGATACGCAGTATTTT
.,TRBV11-1,once,TRBJ2-7,CASSPPWRDGPTYEQYF,TGTGCCAGCAGCCCCCCATGGCGGGATGGGCCGACCTACGAGCAGTACTTC
.,TRBV30,few,TRBJ1-4,CAWSTNSNEKLFF,TGTGCCTGGAGTACCAACAGTAATGAAAAACTGTTTTTT